Listed below are T cell receptor beta chains from one sample, sequenced in a study of cytomegalovirus exposure and HLA in healthy donors. TCRdb's copy holds only in-frame clones and misses some; the assay was immunoSEQ multiplex PCR. This table holds some 140,000 clones, over 60% found once. The specimen was PBMCs. The receptors derive from a young man in good health and CMV-seronegative. Each CDR3 is given with its conserved first and last residue. Fields, in order: CDR3 protein, V gene.

CDR3 protein: CASSYGGFNQPQHF
V gene: TRBV6-6

CDR3 protein: CGMEGDRYYEQYF
V gene: TRBV30

CDR3 protein: CASSVIRGLNTEAFF
V gene: TRBV28

CDR3 protein: CASSGPGGWTDTQYF
V gene: TRBV9

CDR3 protein: CASSLGTSGQETQYF
V gene: TRBV7-9

CDR3 protein: CASSRQGATEAFF
V gene: TRBV27

CDR3 protein: CAWSVGDRVNEQYF
V gene: TRBV30

CDR3 protein: CAISDADRLNYGYTF
V gene: TRBV10-3

CDR3 protein: CASSKSGSLYTDTQYF
V gene: TRBV9

CDR3 protein: CASSLFILANNEQFF
V gene: TRBV7-9

CDR3 protein: CASSLLGDIPKYEQYF
V gene: TRBV5-6

CDR3 protein: CASSLDTSGSYEQYF
V gene: TRBV7-8

CDR3 protein: CASSPDPRNRGPPYEQYF
V gene: TRBV28

CDR3 protein: CASRVAGSQYNYGYTF
V gene: TRBV19

CDR3 protein: CAISDWGANTGELFF
V gene: TRBV10-3

CDR3 protein: CASHTGTFEQYF
V gene: TRBV6-5

CDR3 protein: CASSIATIYDGYEQYF
V gene: TRBV28

CDR3 protein: CASSSTGGNTIYF
V gene: TRBV6-5

CDR3 protein: CASSLVAGGPPYNEQFF
V gene: TRBV5-1

CDR3 protein: CASSPRLAAIYEQYF
V gene: TRBV9

CDR3 protein: CASSSGTGETQYF
V gene: TRBV7-7

CDR3 protein: CASSRDTASGNTIYF
V gene: TRBV18

CDR3 protein: CASSLRAGDQPQHF
V gene: TRBV5-1

CDR3 protein: CAWSIRQGAIAGELFF
V gene: TRBV30